The 11 T cell receptor beta chains listed next were all sequenced from one sample in a study of T-cell memory formation after mild COVID-19. From the 5' RACE reads, TCRdb called clonotypes with MiXCR, one entry per CDR3 protein. Among 300,000 to 400,000 distinct CDR3 sequences, around 21% were seen once, and the ten largest hold around 13%. Sequencing was performed on PBMCs or a T cell subset sorted from them (not recorded which). These receptors were collected from an adult woman who had mild COVID-19 (a few samples of this study predate the infection). Cell type and time point are not known.

The sample holds a few counts of this clonotype. The CDR3 loop is CASSSRQKQETQYF. The CDR3, as DNA: TGTGCCAGCAGCTCACGACAGAAACAAGAGACCCAGTACTTC. The genes are TRBV7-9 and TRBJ2-5, with TRBD1 as a possible D gene (5 bases). The CDR3 covers 14 residues. Per the germline V gene, CDR1 is SEHNR and CDR2 is FQNEAQ (reference sequence). Between the trimmed V and J ends, which lost 4 bases and 2 bases, there was a span of 11 bases.

Here the CDR3 reads CASSSHRGGGDTQYF. CDR3 nucleotides: TGTGCCAGCAGTTCTCACAGGGGTGGGGGAGATACGCAGTATTTT. J is TRBJ2-3 and V is TRBV27; TRBD1 aligns across 7 bases. The germline V gene has CDR1 MNHEY and CDR2 SMNVEV (reference sequence). CDR3 length: 15 amino acids. V lost 4 bases and J lost 5; bases outside the gene matches: 9.

This clonotype showed up just a few times. At one end the junction does not follow the germline gene, possibly because of a read error. The V gene is TRBV6-1, the J gene TRBJ2-7; D is perhaps TRBD2 (5 bases). Looked up from germline, CDR1 is MNHNS and CDR2 is SASEGT. This CDR3 spans 13 amino acids. The CDR3 loop reads CASSEAETYEQYF. The CDR3 DNA follows: TGTGCCAGCAGCGAAGCGGAGACCTACGAGCAGTACTTC.

The genes are TRBV12-3 or TRBV12-4 and TRBJ1-5; no reliable D call. This CDR3 spans 14 amino acids. V lost 4 bases to trimming and J lost 1 base, with 8 bases between them. The CDR3 sequence: CASSWSQSNQPQHF. CDR3 DNA: TGTGCCAGCAGTTGGTCGCAGAGCAATCAGCCCCAGCATTTT.

This clonotype was picked up a small number of times. The chain couples TRBV18 to TRBJ2-7; TRBD1 is a possible D gene (5 bases). Between the trimmed V and J ends, which lost 4 bases and 2 bases, there was a span of 12 bases. The CDR3 runs 14 residues. Germline CDR1 is KGHSH and CDR2 is LQKENI. CDR3 protein: CASSLPTATYEQYF. CDR3 bases: TGTGCCAGCTCACTGCCGACAGCAACCTACGAGCAGTACTTC. Full variable domain (remainder filled in from reference TRBV18 and TRBJ2-7): NAGVMQNPRHLVRRRGQEARLRCSPMKGHSHVYWYRQLPEEGLKFMVYLQKENIIDESGMPKERFSAEFPKEGPSILRIQQVVRGDSAAYFCASSLPTATYEQYFGPGTRLTVT.

This clonotype was picked up a small number of times. The chain carries TRBV3-1 and TRBJ2-2; D uncertain. Germline values: CDR1 LGHDT, CDR2 YNNKEL (reference sequence). The CDR3 contains 15 residues. The ends were cut back, 3 bases at V and 4 bases at J, with 12 bases in the middle. The DNA of the CDR3 is TGTGCCAGCAGCCATTTCACAGACTTCACCGGGGAGCTGTTTTTT. Translation gives CASSHFTDFTGELFF.

The chain uses TRBV4-3 and TRBJ2-1; D tentatively reads TRBD1 or TRBD2 (5 bases each). The CDR3 is 14 amino acids. The germline V and J ends were trimmed by 3 bases and 3 bases, with 9 bases remaining between them. Germline V CDR1 and CDR2: LGHNA, YSLEER. The CDR3 sequence is CASSQGTGYNEQFF. CDR3 bases: TGCGCCAGCAGCCAGGGGACGGGCTACAATGAGCAGTTCTTC.

Ten or more counts support this clonotype. The rearrangement uses TRBV7-2 and TRBJ2-7, with D maybe TRBD1 (6 bases). CDR3 length: 15 amino acids. CDR1 and CDR2 from the germline V gene are SGHTA and FQGNSA. V was shortened by 1 base and J by 0 bases, with 10 bases between the two germline ends. CDR3 loop: CASSLDRVTSYEQYF. As DNA, the CDR3 is TGTGCCAGCAGCTTAGACAGGGTTACCTCCTACGAGCAGTACTTC.

This clonotype was seen only a few times. The genes are TRBV20-1 and TRBJ2-3, with 7 bases aligning to TRBD2. The trim removed 1 base at V and 0 bases at J, leaving 4 bases unmatched. CDR1 is DFQATT, CDR2 SNEGSKA, per germline (reference sequence). The CDR3 loop spans 15 amino acids. The CDR3: CSARAGGRSTDTQYF. CDR3 DNA sequence: TGCAGTGCTAGAGCTGGCGGGAGAAGCACAGATACGCAGTATTTT.

This clonotype was found a few times. The chain is built from TRBV20-1 and TRBJ2-5; 9 nucleotides match TRBD2. V trimming: 3 bases; J trimming: 4 bases; junction bases outside the gene matches: 6. CDR1 is DFQATT and CDR2 is SNEGSKA in the germline V gene (reference sequence). CDR3 length equals 14 residues. DNA of the CDR3: TGCAGTGCTAGGTGGCGCGGGGGGGCAGAGACCCAGTACTTC. It translates to CSARWRGGAETQYF.

This chain links TRBV29-1 with TRBJ2-3; 7 bases match TRBD1. From germline, CDR1 is SQVTM and CDR2 ANQGSEA. V lost 7 bases to trimming and J lost 10 bases; unmatched junction nucleotides: 8. The CDR3 is made up of 11 amino acids. The CDR3 bases are TGCAGCGCCGAAGGACAGGCTTCGCAGTATTTT. It yields the protein CSAEGQASQYF.